The TCR beta chain described here comes from a study of blood T cell repertoires in COVID-19. V lost 7 bases to trimming and J lost 8 bases, with 20 bases between them. Germline values: CDR1 SNHLY, CDR2 FYNNEI. The CDR3 length is 14 residues. Seattle cases were enrolled at active infection and followed longitudinally. This table comes from immunoSEQ multiplex PCR, and its TCRdb copy is limited to in-frame clones, with some not included. The sample yields about 420,000 clones, around nine tenths seen once. Specimen: peripheral blood. The chain is built from TRBV2 and TRBJ1-1; TRBD1 might be the D (5 bases). This TCR was recovered from a man aged 18 to 29 with COVID-19, enrolled during active disease. The CDR3 nucleotides read TGTGCCAGCACCTCAATTGGGGGGATCCGAGAAGCTTTCTTT. Protein sequence: CASTSIGGIREAFF.